This T cell receptor (beta chain) was identified in a study of identical twins. General study findings and limits: Sharing of beta out-of-frame sequences by twins showed a weaker excess.

This clonotype was seen only a few times. Its antigen is not known. A universal primer binding site was introduced by template switching. The final cDNA contained unique molecular identifiers. TCRdb reprocessed the 5' RACE reads with MiXCR, giving one entry per CDR3 protein. The table shows roughly 280,000 distinct CDR3 sequences, with 7.5% to 9.5% occurring only once. The sample was also reused in another study, on yellow fever vaccine responses in identical twins.

The sample comprised CD8+ T cells sorted from blood. This sequence originates from a woman aged 18-29 years in good health.

CDR3 DNA sequence: TGCGCCAGCAGCCAAGATCGGTACGATCCGAGCTACGAGCAGTACTTC. Translated: CASSQDRYDPSYEQYF. This chain uses TRBV4-3 with TRBJ2-7; D not resolved. The germline V and J ends were trimmed by 0 bases and 3 bases, with 15 bases remaining between them. CDR1 is LGHNA, CDR2 YSLEER, per germline. The CDR3 is made up of 16 amino acids.